Included here is one T cell receptor beta chain sequence, with context. Its antigen is unknown. V dropped 0 bases and J dropped 3; count of bases not matched to a gene: 8. Germline loops: CDR1 DFQATT, CDR2 SNEGSKA (reference sequence). This CDR3 has 16 amino acids. The data originate from a study of CD8 T cells in Susac syndrome. With random hexamers, reverse transcription was performed on about 0.5 to 1 ug of RNA. Amplification of TCR beta CDR3 spanned 54 Vbeta and 13 Jbeta via immunoSEQ multiplex PCR. Each CDR3 protein gets one entry after TCRdb re-called the immunoSEQ multiplex PCR reads with MiXCR. The data show over 80,000 distinct CDR3 sequences, 85% to 95% seen once. High-throughput TCR beta sequencing covered peripheral CD8+ and CD4+ T cells. While CD8+ and CD4+ T cells were isolated negatively, TEMRA cells were enriched by FACS. Study-level points and caveats: The relatively small number of individuals in the TCR sequencing and HLA analysis was acknowledged by the study.

The chain employs TRBV20-1 and TRBJ2-4, with 7 nucleotides matching TRBD1. The sequenced material came from CD8+ T cells from PBMCs. This clonotype was sampled from a human donor in good health. CDR3 nucleotide sequence: TGCAGTGCTAGAGAGACAGGGCCCATTGTCAAAAACATTCAGTACTTC. It specifies CSARETGPIVKNIQYF.